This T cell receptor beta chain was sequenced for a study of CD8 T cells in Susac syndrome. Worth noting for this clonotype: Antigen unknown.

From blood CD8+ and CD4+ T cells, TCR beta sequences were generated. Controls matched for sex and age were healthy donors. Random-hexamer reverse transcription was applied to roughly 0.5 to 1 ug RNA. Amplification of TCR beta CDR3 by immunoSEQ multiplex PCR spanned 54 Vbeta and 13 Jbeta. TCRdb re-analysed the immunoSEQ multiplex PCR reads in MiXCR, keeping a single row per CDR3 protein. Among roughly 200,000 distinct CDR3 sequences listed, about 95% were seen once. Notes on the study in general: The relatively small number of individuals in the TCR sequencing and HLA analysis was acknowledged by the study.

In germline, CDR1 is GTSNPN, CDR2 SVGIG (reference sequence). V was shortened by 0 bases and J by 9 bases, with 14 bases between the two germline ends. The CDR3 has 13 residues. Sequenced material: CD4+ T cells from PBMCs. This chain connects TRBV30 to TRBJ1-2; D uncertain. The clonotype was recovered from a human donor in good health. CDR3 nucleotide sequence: TGTGCCTGGAGTGTAGATACAGCCAGCCGCTACACCTTC. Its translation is CAWSVDTASRYTF.